These 14 T cell receptor beta chains were all obtained from the same sample, sequenced in a study of blood T cells in healthy people across ages. Using a J-beta primer mix together with a sample-barcoded 5' primer, a second PCR was run for roughly 7 to 11 cycles. TCRdb re-called the 5' RACE reads with MiXCR, one entry per CDR3 protein. Of roughly 560,000 distinct CDR3 sequences in the sample, around 24% were seen once. This sample also belongs to another study, concerning T cells of mothers and their children.

The source material was blood. These receptor sequences come from a boy younger than 18 in good health.

This clonotype showed up just a few times. V is TRBV27 and J is TRBJ1-4; a possible D gene is TRBD1 (5 bases). Germline values: CDR1 MNHEY, CDR2 SMNVEV (reference sequence). The CDR3 length is 15 residues. V was shortened by 2 bases and J by 4 bases, with 11 bases between the two germline ends. The CDR3 sequence is CASSLIWGLNEKLFF. In DNA form, the CDR3 reads TGTGCCAGCAGTTTAATCTGGGGCCTTAATGAAAAACTGTTTTTT.

The sample holds a few counts of this clonotype. This chain joins TRBV4-2 and TRBJ1-4; D uncertain. Germline CDR1 is LGHNA and CDR2 is YNFKEQ. The V end was cut by 0 bases, the J end by 1 base, with 15 bases between. The CDR3 is 18 residues long. Here the CDR3 DNA reads TGTGCCAGCAGCCAAGATCCCCAGACACCGCGAACTAATGAAAAACTGTTTTTT. Its protein is CASSQDPQTPRTNEKLFF.

The DNA for the CDR3 is TGTGCCAGCAGCTTAGGTCCACAGGGGGAGCTAGAGACCCAGTACTTC. Its translation is CASSLGPQGELETQYF. The rearrangement uses TRBV7-9 and TRBJ2-5, with TRBD1 matching over 8 bases. CDR1 is SEHNR and CDR2 is FQNEAQ in the germline V gene (reference sequence). Losses at the gene ends were 1 base for V and 4 bases for J; bases not matched to a gene: 8. The CDR3 extends over 16 amino acids.

This clonotype was counted a few times. The rearrangement links TRBV7-2 to TRBJ2-1, with unresolved D. The CDR3 is 16 amino acids. The germline gives CDR1 SGHTA, CDR2 FQGNSA. Trimming stripped 1 base from V and 2 bases from J, with 12 bases between. The CDR3 sequence: CASSLGLPGAYNEQFF. In DNA, the CDR3 is TGTGCCAGCAGCTTAGGGCTCCCCGGCGCCTACAATGAGCAGTTCTTC. Looking up the rest from reference TRBV7-2 and TRBJ2-1 gives the full variable domain: GAGVSQSPSNKVTEKGKDVELRCDPISGHTALYWYRQSLGQGLEFLIYFQGNSAPDKSGLPSDRFSAERTGGSVSTLTIQRTQQEDSAVYLCASSLGLPGAYNEQFFGPGTRLTVL.

This rearrangement joins TRBV14 to TRBJ2-5; no firm D call. The V end was cut by 1 base, the J end by 0 bases, with 15 bases between. Germline values: CDR1 SGHDN, CDR2 FVKESK. This CDR3 is built from 17 residues. The CDR3: CASSQGGVLRYQETQYF. The CDR3 DNA sequence: TGTGCCAGCAGCCAAGGAGGTGTACTTCGGTACCAAGAGACCCAGTACTTC.

Only a few counts were recorded for this clonotype. V and J are TRBV7-3 and TRBJ1-2, with a tentative D call TRBD1 (6 bases). Germline V gene sequence: CDR1 SGHTA, CDR2 FQGTGA. Between the trimmed V and J ends, which lost 3 bases and 3 bases, there was a span of 11 bases. The CDR3 loop spans 14 amino acids. This CDR3 reads CASSLGGGYYGYTF. The CDR3 DNA reads as TGTGCCAGCAGCTTGGGCGGGGGCTACTATGGCTACACCTTC.

This clonotype was seen many times. The chain uses TRBV28 and TRBJ1-6, with no clear D. Germline lookup yields CDR1 MDHEN and CDR2 SYDVKM. Trimming pared 6 bases from V and 7 bases from J, leaving 10 bases between. The CDR3 has 13 amino acids. The CDR3 loop reads CASRGPGNSPLHF. CDR3 DNA: TGTGCCAGCAGGGGTCCGGGGAATTCACCCCTCCACTTT.

This clonotype was seen repeatedly, ten times or more. J is TRBJ2-1 and V is TRBV6-2 or TRBV6-3; TRBD2 matches at 15 bases. The CDR3 loop spans 17 amino acids. The V segment lost 0 bases and the J segment 9 bases; nucleotides outside the gene matches: 6. The germline V gene encodes CDR1 MNHEY and CDR2 SVGEGT. The CDR3 DNA reads as TGTGCCAGCAGTTACTCCGGGACTAGCGGGGGGCCCGGTGAGCAGTTCTTC. This gives the protein CASSYSGTSGGPGEQFF.

The chain recombines TRBV4-3 with TRBJ1-2; D possibly corresponds to TRBD1 (5 bases). Germline CDR1 is LGHNA and CDR2 is YSLEER. The CDR3 is made up of 15 amino acids. The V and J ends lost 0 bases and 8 bases respectively, with 16 bases between them. CDR3 sequence reads: CASSQEDEGIYGYTF. CDR3 sequence (DNA): TGCGCCAGCAGCCAAGAAGACGAGGGGATCTACGGCTACACCTTC.

At least ten counts were recorded for this clonotype. The chain recombines TRBV9 with TRBJ1-3, with D perhaps TRBD1 (5 bases). The CDR3 spans 14 residues. Trimming pared 2 bases from V and 2 bases from J, leaving 8 bases between. The germline V gene encodes CDR1 SGDLS and CDR2 YYNGEE. This CDR3 reads CASSVQGTGNTIYF. The CDR3 DNA sequence: TGTGCCAGCAGCGTGCAGGGTACTGGAAACACCATATATTTT.

The chain joins TRBV6-4 to TRBJ1-1, with 8 bases lining up with TRBD1. The J segment lost 4 bases and the V segment lost 1 base, leaving 11 bases of the junction unmatched. The CDR3 consists of 17 residues. Germline CDR1 MRHNA, CDR2 SNTAGT. CDR3: CASSDYPVGQACTEAFF. The CDR3 coding sequence is TGTGCCAGCAGTGACTATCCGGTGGGACAGGCATGCACTGAAGCTTTCTTT.

V gene TRBV5-6 combines with J gene TRBJ2-7; TRBD1 is a possible D gene (6 bases). Germline assignment: CDR1 SGHDT and CDR2 YYEEEE. The CDR3 contains 14 residues. Trimming took off 5 bases at V and 3 bases at J, with 15 bases between the two ends. The CDR3 spells CASRTTWTVYEQYF. The CDR3 nucleotides are TGTGCCAGCAGAACTACCTGGACAGTCTACGAGCAGTACTTC.

The gene calls are TRBV7-9 and TRBJ2-5; 9 bases line up with TRBD2. The DNA matches TRBJ2-7 better at its end, which makes the J call doubtful. Germline V gives CDR1 SEHNR, CDR2 FQNEAQ (reference sequence). This CDR3 comprises 15 residues. The CDR3 coding sequence is TGTGCCAGCGCATTAGCGGGAGACCCGTCCTACGAGCAGTACTTC. Amino acid sequence: CASALAGDPSYEQYF.

This clonotype was counted between two and nine times. In DNA, the CDR3 is TGTGCCAGCAGGGGGACTAGCGGGAGGGCCTACAATGAGCAGTTCTTC. Protein product: CASRGTSGRAYNEQFF. The chain has TRBV27 and TRBJ2-1; 16 bases are a match to TRBD2. With V trimmed by 6 bases and J by 2 bases, 1 base remained unmatched. The germline CDR1 and CDR2 sequences are MNHEY and SMNVEV (reference sequence). The CDR3 consists of 16 residues.